The sequence of this T cell receptor (beta chain) was determined in a study of T cell repertoires in cytomegalovirus infection. Study-wide background: CMV infection plus the matching HLA type was flagged by public TCR beta signatures. Study outcomes and limitations: HLA-C-restricted CMV clonotypes gave the most frequent clonotype in two of eight donors. The cumulative frequency of public TCR beta families identified carriers of CMV plus the relevant HLA.

This clonotype was counted ten times or more. What it binds is unknown. V gave up 6 bases and J gave up 4 bases; unmatched junction bases: 8. The germline V gene encodes CDR1 MNHNY and CDR2 SVGAGI (reference sequence). The CDR3 is 15 residues long. One entry per CDR3 protein, called by TCRdb with MiXCR from the reads. Of about 200,000 distinct CDR3 sequences detected, roughly 9% appear once; the ten largest clones hold roughly 5.1%. The rearrangement joins TRBV6-6 to TRBJ2-1, with TRBD1 identical over 8 bases. What was sequenced was PBMCs. The source is a human donor in good health (CMV status not recorded). Some clones in this sample may be carry-over from other donors' samples. CDR3 sequence (DNA): TGTGCCAGCAGCTCAGGACAGGGTGGGTACAATGAGCAGTTCTTC. It is translated as CASSSGQGGYNEQFF.